The clone carrying this T cell receptor (beta chain) turned up a few times. CDR1 is SNHLY and CDR2 is FYNNEI in the germline V gene. Trimming took 6 bases from V and 4 from J; bases not matched to a gene: 5. This CDR3 contains 14 residues. Profiling relied on immunoSEQ multiplex PCR, and the TCRdb table lists in-frame clones only, not all of them. The repertoire has roughly 94,000 clones, 75% to 85% of them found once; the top ten carry 20% to 30%. This sample is drawn from a study of blood T cell repertoires in COVID-19. At the level of the study: Italy, Spain and the United States were the sources of the convalescent and acute COVID-19 samples. T cells, B-cell-depleted T cells, or PBMCs supplied cDNA or gDNA.

Sequenced: peripheral blood. The chain couples TRBV2 to TRBJ1-2; 10 bases are shared with TRBD1. The sequence derives from a man in his sixties with acute or convalescent COVID-19. The CDR3 region is CASRQRDRGYGYTF. Here the CDR3 DNA reads TGTGCCAGCAGGCAAAGGGACAGGGGCTATGGCTACACCTTC. The full variable domain, with the rest looked up from reference TRBV2 and TRBJ1-2, is EPEVTQTPSHQVTQMGQEVILRCVPISNHLYFYWYRQILGQKVEFLVSFYNNEISEKSEIFDDQFSVERPDGSNFTLKIRSTKLEDSAMYFCASRQRDRGYGYTFGSGTRLTVV.